The TCR beta chain described here comes from a study of blood T cells in healthy people across ages. Points from the study as a whole: PBMC samples, being unsorted, prevented any conclusive comparison of naive and antigen-experienced cells. A roughly linear age-dependent decrease characterized TCR beta diversity per million T cells.

V lost 0 bases to trimming and J lost 0 bases, with 12 bases between them. Germline V gene data show CDR1 as LGHNA and CDR2 as YSLEER. The CDR3 runs 17 residues. A second PCR of about 7 to 11 cycles used a sample-barcoded 5' primer and a J-beta primer mix. Each cDNA molecule was tagged by a template-switch adaptor with 12 random nucleotides. MiXCR, applied by TCRdb to the 5' RACE reads, yields one record per CDR3 protein. This sample has approximately 800,000 distinct CDR3 sequences, with about 47% found just once. At least ten counts were recorded for this clonotype. Its antigen is currently unknown. This clonotype originated in a man older than 75 in good health. The sample comprised blood. The chain couples TRBV4-3 to TRBJ2-1; D may match TRBD1 or TRBD2 (5 bases each). The CDR3 reads CASSQDLWGSSYNEQFF. The CDR3 DNA is TGCGCCAGCAGCCAAGATCTCTGGGGGAGCTCCTACAATGAGCAGTTCTTC.